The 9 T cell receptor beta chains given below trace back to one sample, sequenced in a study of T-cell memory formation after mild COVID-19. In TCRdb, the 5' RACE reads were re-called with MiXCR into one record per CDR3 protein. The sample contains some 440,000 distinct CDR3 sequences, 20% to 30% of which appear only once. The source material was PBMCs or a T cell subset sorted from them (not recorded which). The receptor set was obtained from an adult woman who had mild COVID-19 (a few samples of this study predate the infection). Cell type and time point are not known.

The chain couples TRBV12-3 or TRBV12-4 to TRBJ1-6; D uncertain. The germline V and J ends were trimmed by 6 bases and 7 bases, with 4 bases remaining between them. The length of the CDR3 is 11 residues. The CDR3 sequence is CASRRNSPLHF. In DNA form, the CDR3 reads TGTGCCAGCAGACGGAATTCACCCCTCCACTTT.

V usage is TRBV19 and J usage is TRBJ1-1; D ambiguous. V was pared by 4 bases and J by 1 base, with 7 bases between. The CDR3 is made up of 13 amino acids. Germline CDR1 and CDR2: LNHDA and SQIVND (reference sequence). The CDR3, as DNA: TGTGCCAGTAGTACCTCACAGAACACTGAAGCTTTCTTT. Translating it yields CASSTSQNTEAFF.

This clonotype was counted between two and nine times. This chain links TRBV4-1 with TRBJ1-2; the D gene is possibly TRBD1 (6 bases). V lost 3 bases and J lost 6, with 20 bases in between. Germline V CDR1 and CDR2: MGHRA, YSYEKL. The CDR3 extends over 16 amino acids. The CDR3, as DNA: TGCGCCAGCAGCCATCCCCCTACAGGGTCGGGTGATGGCTACACCTTC. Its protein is CASSHPPTGSGDGYTF.

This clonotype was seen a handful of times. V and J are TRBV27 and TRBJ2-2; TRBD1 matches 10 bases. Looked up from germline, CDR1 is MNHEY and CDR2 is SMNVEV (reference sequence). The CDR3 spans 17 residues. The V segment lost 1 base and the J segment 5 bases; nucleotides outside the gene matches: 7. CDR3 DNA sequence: TGTGCCAGCAGTTTATTTGGGGGACAGGGGCCTACCGGGGAGCTGTTTTTT. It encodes CASSLFGGQGPTGELFF.

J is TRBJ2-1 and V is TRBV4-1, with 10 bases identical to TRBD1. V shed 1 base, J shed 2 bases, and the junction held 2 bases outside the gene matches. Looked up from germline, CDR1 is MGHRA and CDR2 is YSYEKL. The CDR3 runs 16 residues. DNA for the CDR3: TGCGCCAGCAGCCAAGGAGGGACAGGGGCCTACAATGAGCAGTTCTTC. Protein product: CASSQGGTGAYNEQFF.

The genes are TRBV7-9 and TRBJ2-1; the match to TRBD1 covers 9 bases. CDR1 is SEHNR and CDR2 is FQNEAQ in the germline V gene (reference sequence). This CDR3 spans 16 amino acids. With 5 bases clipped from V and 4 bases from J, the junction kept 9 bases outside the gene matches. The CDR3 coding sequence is TGTGCCAGCAGCCCGGGGACAGGGAAAGGGTACAATGAGCAGTTCTTC. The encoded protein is CASSPGTGKGYNEQFF.

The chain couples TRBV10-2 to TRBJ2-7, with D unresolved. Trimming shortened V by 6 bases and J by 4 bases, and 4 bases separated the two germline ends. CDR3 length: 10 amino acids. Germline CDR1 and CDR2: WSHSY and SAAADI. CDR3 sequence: CASRGYEQYF. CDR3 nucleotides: TGCGCCAGCAGGGGGTACGAGCAGTACTTC.

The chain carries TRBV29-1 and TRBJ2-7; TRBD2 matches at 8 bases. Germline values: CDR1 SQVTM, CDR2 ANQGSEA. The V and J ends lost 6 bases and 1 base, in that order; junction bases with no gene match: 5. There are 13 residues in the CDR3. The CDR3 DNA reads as TGCAGCGTGCGACTAGCGTCATCCTACGAGCAGTACTTC. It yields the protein CSVRLASSYEQYF.

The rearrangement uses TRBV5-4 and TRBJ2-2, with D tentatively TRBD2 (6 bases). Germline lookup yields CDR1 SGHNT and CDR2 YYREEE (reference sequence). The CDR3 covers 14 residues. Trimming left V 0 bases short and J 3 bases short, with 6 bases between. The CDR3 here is CASSLGGDTGELFF. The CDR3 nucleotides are TGTGCCAGCAGCTTGGGGGGGGACACCGGGGAGCTGTTTTTT.